These T cell receptor beta chains were read from a single sample in a study of blood T cell repertoires in COVID-19. The repertoire was sequenced with immunoSEQ multiplex PCR; TCRdb's copy has only in-frame clones and lacks some. The sample consists of roughly 140,000 clones, around 81% of them appearing once. The material sequenced was peripheral blood. These receptors all come from a human donor with acute or convalescent COVID-19. The donor label of this sample is uncertain. CDR3s include the opening cysteine and the closing phenylalanine or tryptophan. D genes are given only for firm matches. Where a row states a size, it is once, few, many or the class of an expanded clone; other rows omit it.

abundance,j_gene,d_gene,v_gene,CDR3aa,CDR3nt
-,TRBJ2-1,-,TRBV7-3,CASSPRQKSSYNEQFF,TGTGCCAGCAGCCCCCGTCAGAAAAGCTCCTACAATGAGCAGTTCTTC
-,TRBJ2-7,TRBD1,TRBV2,CASSGTGIYEQYF,TGTGCCAGCAGCGGGACAGGGATCTACGAGCAGTACTTC
-,TRBJ1-2,TRBD1,TRBV2,CASSEGDRVNGYTF,TGTGCCAGCAGTGAAGGGGACAGGGTGAACGGCTACACCTTC
-,TRBJ2-1,-,TRBV5-1,CASSFPETAYNEQFF,TGCGCCAGCAGCTTTCCTGAGACAGCGTACAATGAGCAGTTCTTC
-,TRBJ2-1,TRBD2,TRBV27,CASRAGTSDYNEQFF,TGTGCCAGCAGGGCCGGGACTAGCGACTACAATGAGCAGTTCTTC
-,TRBJ1-1,TRBD1,TRBV27,CASRKTGPTEAFF,TGTGCCAGCAGAAAGACAGGGCCAACTGAAGCTTTCTTT
once,TRBJ1-2,-,TRBV5-1,CASRTDRNYGYTF,TGCGCCAGCAGGACCGACAGAAACTATGGCTACACCTTC
-,TRBJ2-5,-,TRBV5-1,CASSLIANQETQYF,TGCGCCAGCAGCTTGATAGCCAACCAAGAGACCCAGTACTTC
-,TRBJ2-2,-,TRBV6-5,CASSYGPGRTGELFF,TGTGCCAGCAGTTACGGTCCAGGGAGGACCGGGGAGCTGTTTTTT
once,TRBJ1-1,-,TRBV4-1,CASSQGWGGSTEAFF,TGCGCCAGCAGCCAGGGATGGGGGGGAAGCACTGAAGCTTTCTTT
-,TRBJ2-7,TRBD2,TRBV4-1,CASSATSGGYEQYF,TGCGCCAGCAGCGCGACTAGCGGGGGATACGAGCAGTACTTC
-,TRBJ2-1,-,TRBV5-4,CASSWGPAPREDEQFF,TGTGCCAGCAGCTGGGGGCCGGCCCCCCGAGAGGATGAGCAGTTCTTC
-,TRBJ2-3,TRBD1,TRBV11-2,CASSLGGQGARADTQYF,TGTGCCAGCAGCTTAGGAGGGCAGGGGGCAAGGGCAGATACGCAGTATTTT
-,TRBJ1-1,-,TRBV21-1,CATSSGLAFF,TGTGCCACCTCTTCAGGGCTAGCTTTCTTT
-,TRBJ2-5,TRBD1,TRBV5-1,CASSWEDRGETQYF,TGCGCCAGCAGCTGGGAGGACAGGGGAGAGACCCAGTACTTC
-,TRBJ1-5,-,TRBV30,CAWSGSRAFQPQHF,TGTGCCTGGAGTGGATCGAGGGCTTTTCAGCCCCAGCATTTT
-,TRBJ1-4,-,TRBV5-1,CASARGDSTNEKLFF,TGCGCCAGCGCCAGGGGTGACTCAACTAATGAAAAACTGTTTTTT
once,TRBJ1-1,TRBD1,TRBV6-1,CASSELGQGNTEAFF,TGTGCCAGCAGTGAACTGGGACAGGGGAACACTGAAGCTTTCTTT
-,TRBJ1-2,TRBD1,TRBV5-4,CASSDGGQGGGYTF,TGTGCCAGCAGCGACGGGGGACAGGGGGGAGGCTACACCTTC
-,TRBJ2-3,-,TRBV7-9,CASSFSGGSDTQYF,TGTGCCAGCAGCTTCTCCGGAGGGTCAGATACGCAGTATTTT
few,TRBJ2-1,-,TRBV24-1,CATSEAYEQFF,TGTGCCACCAGTGAAGCGTATGAGCAGTTCTTC
-,TRBJ2-3,TRBD1,TRBV5-8,CASSKGQGVPDTQYF,TGTGCCAGCAGCAAGGGACAGGGGGTTCCAGATACGCAGTATTTT
few,TRBJ1-1,-,TRBV2,CASSESVALDTEAFF,TGTGCCAGCAGTGAATCAGTCGCCCTTGACACTGAAGCTTTCTTT
-,TRBJ1-3,-,TRBV7-9,CASSLHSGNTIYF,TGTGCCAGCAGCTTACACTCTGGAAACACCATATATTTT